The 20 T cell receptor beta chains below were found in one sample sequenced in a study of neurological immune-mediated disorders. TCRdb used MiXCR to reprocess the 5' RACE reads, holding one entry per CDR3 protein. The data hold roughly 48,000 distinct CDR3 sequences, with around 13% observed a single time. Stated time point: longitudinal time-point 2. The sample taken for sequencing was PBMCs. These receptors all come from a male donor with HTLV-1-associated myelopathy (HAM/TSP).

The V and J genes are TRBV18 and TRBJ1-1, with D hard to call. The germline gives CDR1 KGHSH, CDR2 LQKENI. The CDR3 extends over 13 amino acids. V lost 2 bases, J lost 4 bases, and 8 bases lay in between. This chain's CDR3 is CASSPGEGTEAFF. Written as DNA, the CDR3 is TGTGCCAGCTCACCAGGGGAGGGCACTGAAGCTTTCTTT. Supplemented by reference TRBV18 and TRBJ1-1, the full variable domain reads NAGVMQNPRHLVRRRGQEARLRCSPMKGHSHVYWYRQLPEEGLKFMVYLQKENIIDESGMPKERFSAEFPKEGPSILRIQQVVRGDSAAYFCASSPGEGTEAFFGQGTRLTVV.

The chain couples TRBV24-1 to TRBJ2-1; D is unresolved. This CDR3 has 15 amino acids. The V and J ends lost 3 bases and 6 bases respectively, with 14 bases between them. Per the germline V gene, CDR1 is KGHDR and CDR2 is SFDVKD. The CDR3 here is CATSDGWLTGNEQFF. Written as DNA, the CDR3 is TGTGCCACCAGTGATGGGTGGCTCACCGGCAATGAGCAGTTCTTC.

The table lists this clonotype with many counts. CDR3 sequence (DNA): TGTGCCAGCAGCCGCCGGGACTTATATGGCTACACCTTC. The encoded protein is CASSRRDLYGYTF. The rearrangement joins TRBV5-6 to TRBJ1-2, with D tentatively TRBD1 (5 bases). Germline values: CDR1 SGHDT, CDR2 YYEEEE. The CDR3 sequence is 13 residues long. V lost 4 bases and J 5 bases, leaving 12 bases between the germline ends.

This clonotype was counted at least ten times. V gene TRBV27 combines with J gene TRBJ2-7; no clear D. Germline CDR1 reads MNHEY; CDR2 reads SMNVEV (reference sequence). V was trimmed by 5 bases and J by 6 bases, leaving 11 bases between them. The CDR3 length is 12 residues. The CDR3 loop is CASSPNPPEQYF. The DNA of the CDR3 is TGTGCCAGCAGTCCTAACCCCCCCGAGCAGTACTTC.

This clonotype showed up many times. The chain joins TRBV20-1 to TRBJ1-5, with TRBD1 as a possible D gene (6 bases). The V gene's germline CDR1 is DFQATT and CDR2 SNEGSKA (reference sequence). This CDR3 is built from 14 residues. The V end lost 0 bases, the J end lost 6 bases, and 12 bases lay between the germline ends. CDR3 DNA sequence: TGCAGTGCTAGAGATAGGGGGTCTCTTCAGCCCCAGCATTTT. Protein product: CSARDRGSLQPQHF.

There are many counts of this clonotype. This rearrangement joins TRBV5-1 to TRBJ2-7, with a tentative D call TRBD1 (5 bases). Germline CDR1 is SGHRS and CDR2 is YFSETQ. The V end lost 8 bases, the J end lost 2 bases, and 14 bases lay between the germline ends. CDR3 length: 13 residues. Here the CDR3 DNA reads TGCGCCAGTAGACCACAGGAAACCTACGAGCAGTACTTC. It translates to CASRPQETYEQYF.

This clonotype was found once. Germline and junction disagree at one end, which may indicate a read error. J is TRBJ2-2 and V is TRBV7-2; 10 nucleotides line up with TRBD2. Germline V gene sequence: CDR1 SGHTA, CDR2 FQGNSA. This CDR3 contains 15 residues. For the CDR3, the DNA is TGTTCCAGCAGCCTTCGGACTAGCGGCACCGGGGAGTTGTTTTTT. Amino acid sequence: CSSSLRTSGTGELFF.

This clonotype occurred many times. This chain links TRBV6-5 with TRBJ2-2; D may be TRBD1 (5 bases). The CDR3 length is 18 residues. CDR1 is MNHEY, CDR2 SVGAGI, per germline. Trimming took off 0 bases at V and 0 bases at J, with 14 bases between the two ends. Here the CDR3 DNA reads TGTGCCAGCAGTTACTCCTCAAGGACACGTCCGAACACCGGGGAGCTGTTTTTT. It yields the protein CASSYSSRTRPNTGELFF.

This clonotype was found a few times. A much bigger clone sits one base away, suggesting this may be a read error. This rearrangement joins TRBV5-1 to TRBJ1-5; D remains unclear. Trimming removed 4 bases from V and 5 bases from J, with 10 bases in between. CDR1 and CDR2 (germline): SGHRS, YFSETQ. This CDR3 comprises 13 residues. The chain's CDR3 is CASSPREDQPQHF. The CDR3, as DNA: TGCGCCAGCAGCCCCCGGGAGGATCAGCCCCAGCATTTT. Using reference TRBV5-1 and TRBJ1-5 for the parts outside the CDR3, the full variable domain is KAGVTQTPRYLIKTRGQQVTLSCSPISGHRSVSWYQQTPGQGLQFLFEYFSETQRNKGNFPGRFSGRQFSNSRSEMNVSTLELGDSALYLCASSPREDQPQHFGDGTRLSIL.

This clonotype was seen many times. The J gene is TRBJ1-4, the V gene TRBV7-2; the match to TRBD1 covers 7 bases. This CDR3 has 15 amino acids. Germline V gives CDR1 SGHTA, CDR2 FQGNSA. With 5 bases clipped from V and 7 bases from J, the junction kept 10 bases outside the gene matches. CDR3: CASSRRQGASEKLFF. The CDR3 nucleotides read TGTGCCAGCAGCAGAAGACAGGGTGCGAGTGAAAAACTGTTTTTT.

This clonotype has at least ten counts. The chain recombines TRBV27 with TRBJ2-5; a possible D gene is TRBD2 (5 bases). The CDR3 is 13 residues long. Looked up from germline, CDR1 is MNHEY and CDR2 is SMNVEV (reference sequence). Trimming took off 6 bases at V and 5 bases at J, with 13 bases between the two ends. The CDR3 bases are TGTGCCAGCAGGGGGAGCCCCCCGGAGACCCAGTACTTC. As protein: CASRGSPPETQYF.

This clonotype was seen at least ten times. The chain links TRBV9 to TRBJ1-4; D is possibly TRBD1 (6 bases). Between the trimmed V and J ends, which lost 4 bases and 0 bases, there was a span of 13 bases. The CDR3 contains 16 residues. CDR1 is SGDLS and CDR2 is YYNGEE in the germline V gene. The CDR3: CASSNGQYATNEKLFF. The CDR3 DNA sequence: TGTGCCAGCAGCAATGGACAGTATGCAACTAATGAAAAACTGTTTTTT. The whole variable domain, filled in from reference TRBV9 and TRBJ1-4, reads DSGVTQTPKHLITATGQRVTLRCSPRSGDLSVYWYQQSLDQGLQFLIQYYNGEERAKGNILERFSAQQFPDLHSELNLSSLELGDSALYFCASSNGQYATNEKLFFGSGTQLSVL.

This clonotype was counted ten times or more. CDR3 residues: CASSYSTTGAYNEQFF. For the CDR3, the DNA is TGTGCCAGCAGTTACTCGACGACAGGGGCCTACAATGAGCAGTTCTTC. J is TRBJ2-1 and V is TRBV6-6, with TRBD1 identical over 8 bases. CDR1 and CDR2 (germline): MNHNY, SVGAGI (reference sequence). V was clipped by 0 bases and J by 2 bases; unmatched bases: 3. The CDR3 consists of 16 residues.

In this sample, this clonotype turned up many times. The J gene is TRBJ2-3, the V gene TRBV12-3 or TRBV12-4, with 7 bases that match TRBD1. CDR3 length: 14 residues. Trimming took 3 bases from V and 6 from J; bases not matched to a gene: 6. The CDR3 reads CASSFDRVLDTQYF. In DNA, the CDR3 is TGTGCCAGCAGTTTTGACAGGGTGTTGGATACGCAGTATTTT.

V usage is TRBV2 and J usage is TRBJ2-2; the match to TRBD2 covers 7 bases. Germline V lookup: CDR1 SNHLY, CDR2 FYNNEI. This CDR3 has 16 residues. J gave up 3 bases and V 6 bases, and 10 bases lay outside the gene matches. The CDR3 DNA reads TGTGCCAGCAGGGACGGACTAGATCGGTACACCGGGGAGCTGTTTTTT. This translates into CASRDGLDRYTGELFF.

This clonotype appeared many times. The chain uses TRBV7-6 and TRBJ2-7; the D gene is possibly TRBD1 (5 bases). There are 15 residues in the CDR3. Per germline, CDR1 SGHVS and CDR2 FNYEAQ. Deletions cut 5 bases from V and 1 base from J, with 15 bases between. This CDR3 is CASSTPSQGSYEQYF. In nucleotides, the CDR3 is TGTGCCAGCAGCACCCCCTCGCAGGGATCCTACGAGCAGTACTTC.

V gene TRBV3-1 combines with J gene TRBJ2-7, with 7 bases identical to TRBD2. Trimming at V came to 2 bases and at J to 7 bases, leaving 8 bases not matched to a gene. Germline CDR1 LGHDT, CDR2 YNNKEL (reference sequence). The length of the CDR3 is 14 residues. The CDR3 loop reads CASSQRAGREEQYF. In DNA form, the CDR3 reads TGTGCCAGCAGCCAAAGGGCAGGGAGGGAAGAGCAGTACTTC.

The table lists this clonotype with a few counts. The genes are TRBV7-9 and TRBJ1-1, with 7 bases fitting TRBD1. This CDR3 has 16 amino acids. Per germline, CDR1 SEHNR and CDR2 FQNEAQ (reference sequence). Unmatched junction bases numbered 9, after V lost 5 bases and J lost 0 bases. The CDR3 DNA reads as TGTGCCAGCAGCCTAGGCCCCAGGGGGATGAACACTGAAGCTTTCTTT. This sequence encodes CASSLGPRGMNTEAFF.

This clonotype appeared many times. The chain carries TRBV7-6 and TRBJ2-1; tentative D call: TRBD1 (5 bases). There are 17 residues in the CDR3. Trimming removed 1 base from V and 0 bases from J, with 13 bases in between. Germline V gene lookup returns CDR1 SGHVS and CDR2 FNYEAQ. CDR3 residues: CASSLESGASSYNEQFF. In nucleotides, the CDR3 is TGTGCCAGCAGCTTAGAATCTGGGGCTTCCTCCTACAATGAGCAGTTCTTC.

This clonotype was seen repeatedly, ten times or more. The V and J genes are TRBV3-1 and TRBJ1-1; maybe TRBD1 (6 bases). Trimming stripped 0 bases from V and 0 bases from J, with 17 bases between. Germline CDR1 and CDR2: LGHDT and YNNKEL (reference sequence). The CDR3 has 18 residues. DNA for the CDR3: TGTGCCAGCAGCCAAGAAGGAATGAGGGGGTTACTGAACACTGAAGCTTTCTTT. This sequence encodes CASSQEGMRGLLNTEAFF. Together with reference TRBV3-1 and TRBJ1-1, the CDR3 gives the full variable domain: DTAVSQTPKYLVTQMGNDKSIKCEQNLGHDTMYWYKQDSKKFLKIMFSYNNKELIINETVPNRFSPKSPDKAHLNLHINSLELGDSAVYFCASSQEGMRGLLNTEAFFGQGTRLTVV.